Detailed here is one T cell receptor beta chain. What it binds is not known. The CDR3 loop spans 17 amino acids. V gave up 5 bases and J gave up 7 bases, with 27 bases separating them. The germline V gene has CDR1 SEHNR and CDR2 FQNEAQ (reference sequence). Data came from immunoSEQ multiplex PCR; TCRdb stores just in-frame clones and leaves some out. This table holds about 1,500,000 clones, 95% to 97% found once. This record comes from a study of shared clonotypes between healthy human individuals. As for the study in general: Plates per donor: three CD4 naive, three CD4 memory, two CD8 naive, one CD8 memory.

Study-level points and caveats: Naive subsets tended to show greater estimated richness than memory subsets.

The clonotype was recovered from a man aged 25 to 40 in good health. The chain joins TRBV7-9 to TRBJ2-7; tentatively, D is TRBD2 (5 bases). The sequenced sample was naive CD4+ T cells sorted from blood. Subset in this sample: CD45RA+ positively selected. The CDR3 here is CASSPSARGYPRVEQYF. The CDR3 DNA is TGTGCCAGCAGCCCTTCAGCACGGGGATACCCCCGTGTTGAGCAGTACTTC.